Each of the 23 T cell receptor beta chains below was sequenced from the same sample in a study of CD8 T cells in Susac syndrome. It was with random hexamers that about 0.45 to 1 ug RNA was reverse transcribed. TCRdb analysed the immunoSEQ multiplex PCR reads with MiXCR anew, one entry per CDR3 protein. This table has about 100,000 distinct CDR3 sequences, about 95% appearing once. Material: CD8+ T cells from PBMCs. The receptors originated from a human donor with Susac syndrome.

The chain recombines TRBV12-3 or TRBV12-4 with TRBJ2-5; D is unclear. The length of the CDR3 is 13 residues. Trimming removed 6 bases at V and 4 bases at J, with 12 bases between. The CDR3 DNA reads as TGTGCCAGCAGAATCGTAGGGTCAGAGACCCAGTACTTC. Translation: CASRIVGSETQYF.

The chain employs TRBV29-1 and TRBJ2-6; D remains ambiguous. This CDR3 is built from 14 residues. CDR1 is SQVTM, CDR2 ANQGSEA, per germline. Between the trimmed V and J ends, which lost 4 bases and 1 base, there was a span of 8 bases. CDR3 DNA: TGCAGCGTTGCTTTGGATTCTGGGGCCAACGTCCTGACTTTC. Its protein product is CSVALDSGANVLTF.

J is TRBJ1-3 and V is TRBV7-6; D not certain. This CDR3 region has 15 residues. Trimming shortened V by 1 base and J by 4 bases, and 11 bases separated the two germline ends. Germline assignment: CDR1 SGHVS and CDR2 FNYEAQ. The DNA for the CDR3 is TGTGCCAGCAGCTTAGGATCGGACGGAGGAAACACCATATATTTT. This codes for CASSLGSDGGNTIYF. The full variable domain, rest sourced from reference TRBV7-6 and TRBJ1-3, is GAGVSQSPRYKVTKRGQDVALRCDPISGHVSLYWYRQALGQGPEFLTYFNYEAQQDKSGLPNDRFSAERPEGSISTLTIQRTEQRDSAMYRCASSLGSDGGNTIYFGEGSWLTVV.

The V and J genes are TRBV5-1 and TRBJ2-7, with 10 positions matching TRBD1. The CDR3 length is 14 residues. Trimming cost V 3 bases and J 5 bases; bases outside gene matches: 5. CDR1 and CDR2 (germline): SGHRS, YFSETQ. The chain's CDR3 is CASSSWDRGNEQYF. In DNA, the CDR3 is TGCGCCAGCAGCTCCTGGGACAGGGGAAACGAGCAGTACTTC.

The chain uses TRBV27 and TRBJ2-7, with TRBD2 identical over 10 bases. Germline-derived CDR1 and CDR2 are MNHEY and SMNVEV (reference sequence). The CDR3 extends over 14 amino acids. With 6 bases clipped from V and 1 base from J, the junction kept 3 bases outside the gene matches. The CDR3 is CASRLSGRSYEQYF. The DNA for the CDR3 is TGTGCCAGCAGACTTAGCGGGAGGTCCTACGAGCAGTACTTC.

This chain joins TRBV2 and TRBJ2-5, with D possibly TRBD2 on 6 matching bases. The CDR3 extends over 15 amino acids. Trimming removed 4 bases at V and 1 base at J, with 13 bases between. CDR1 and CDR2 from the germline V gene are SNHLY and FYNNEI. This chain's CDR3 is CASSGGGHPQETQYF. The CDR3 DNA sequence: TGTGCCAGCAGTGGGGGAGGACATCCCCAAGAGACCCAGTACTTC.

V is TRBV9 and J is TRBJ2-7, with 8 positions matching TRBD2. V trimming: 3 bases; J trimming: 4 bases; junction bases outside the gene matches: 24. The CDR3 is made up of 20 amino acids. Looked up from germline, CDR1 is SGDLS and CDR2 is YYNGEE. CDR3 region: CASSATTATSERYGIYEQYF. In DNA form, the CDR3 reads TGTGCCAGCAGCGCGACGACCGCGACTAGCGAGAGGTACGGAATTTACGAGCAGTACTTC.

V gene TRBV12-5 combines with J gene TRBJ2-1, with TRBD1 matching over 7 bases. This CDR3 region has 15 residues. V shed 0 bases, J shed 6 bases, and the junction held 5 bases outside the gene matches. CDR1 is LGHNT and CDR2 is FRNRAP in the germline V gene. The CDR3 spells CASGLVGTEFNEQFF. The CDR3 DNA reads TGTGCTAGTGGTTTGGTGGGGACAGAATTCAATGAGCAGTTCTTC.

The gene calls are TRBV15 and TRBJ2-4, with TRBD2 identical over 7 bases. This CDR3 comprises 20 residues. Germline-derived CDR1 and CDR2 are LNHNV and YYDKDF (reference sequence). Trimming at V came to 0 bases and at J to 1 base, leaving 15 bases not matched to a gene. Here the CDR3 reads CATSRDDGGGYIRAKNIQYF. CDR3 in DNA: TGTGCCACCAGCAGAGATGATGGGGGGGGTTATATTCGGGCCAAAAACATTCAGTACTTC.

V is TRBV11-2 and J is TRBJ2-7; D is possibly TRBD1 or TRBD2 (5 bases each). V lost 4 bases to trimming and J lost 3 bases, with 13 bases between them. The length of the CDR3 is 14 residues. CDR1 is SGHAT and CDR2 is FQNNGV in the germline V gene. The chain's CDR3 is CASSSWDLLYEQYF. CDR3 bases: TGTGCCAGCAGCTCCTGGGACCTACTCTACGAGCAGTACTTC.

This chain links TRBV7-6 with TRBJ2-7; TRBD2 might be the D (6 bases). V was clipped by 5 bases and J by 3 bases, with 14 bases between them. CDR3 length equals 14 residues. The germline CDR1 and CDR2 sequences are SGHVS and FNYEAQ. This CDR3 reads CASSAGLVNYEQYF. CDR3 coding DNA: TGTGCCAGCAGCGCGGGACTGGTCAACTACGAGCAGTACTTC. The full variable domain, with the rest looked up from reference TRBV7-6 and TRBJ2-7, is GAGVSQSPRYKVTKRGQDVALRCDPISGHVSLYWYRQALGQGPEFLTYFNYEAQQDKSGLPNDRFSAERPEGSISTLTIQRTEQRDSAMYRCASSAGLVNYEQYFGPGTRLTVT.

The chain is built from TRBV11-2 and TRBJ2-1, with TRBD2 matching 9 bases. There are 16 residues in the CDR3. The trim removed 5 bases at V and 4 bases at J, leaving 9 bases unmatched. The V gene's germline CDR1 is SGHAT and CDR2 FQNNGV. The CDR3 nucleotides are TGTGCCAGCAGCCGAACCGTCAGCGGGGGGTACAATGAGCAGTTCTTC. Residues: CASSRTVSGGYNEQFF.

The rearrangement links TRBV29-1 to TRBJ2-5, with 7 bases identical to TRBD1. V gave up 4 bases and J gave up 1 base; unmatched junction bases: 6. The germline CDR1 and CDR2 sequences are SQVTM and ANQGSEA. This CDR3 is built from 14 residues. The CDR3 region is CSVGVTGFQETQYF. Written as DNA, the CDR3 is TGCAGCGTTGGGGTGACAGGGTTCCAAGAGACCCAGTACTTC.

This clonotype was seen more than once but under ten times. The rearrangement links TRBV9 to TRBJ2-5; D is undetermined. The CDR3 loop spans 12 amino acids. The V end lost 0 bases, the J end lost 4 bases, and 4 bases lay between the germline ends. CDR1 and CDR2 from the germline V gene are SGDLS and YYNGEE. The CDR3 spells CASSVDRETQYF. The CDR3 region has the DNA TGTGCCAGCAGCGTAGATCGAGAGACCCAGTACTTC.

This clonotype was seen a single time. In DNA, the CDR3 is TGCAGCGTTGAAGATGGGCAGGCCTATGGCTACACCTTC. Its translation is CSVEDGQAYGYTF. The chain employs TRBV29-1 and TRBJ1-2; D gene ambiguous. This CDR3 comprises 13 residues. Trimming removed 0 bases from V and 4 bases from J, with 9 bases in between. Germline V gives CDR1 SQVTM, CDR2 ANQGSEA. The complete variable domain, with remaining parts taken from reference TRBV29-1 and TRBJ1-2, reads SAVISQKPSRDICQRGTSLTIQCQVDSQVTMMFWYRQQPGQSLTLIATANQGSEATYESGFVIDKFPISRPNLTFSTLTVSNMSPEDSSIYLCSVEDGQAYGYTFGSGTRLTVV.

The CDR3 is CASSTDSSYEQYF. CDR3 nucleotide sequence: TGTGCCAGTAGTACGGACTCTTCCTACGAGCAGTACTTC. The chain has TRBV28 and TRBJ2-7; weak D call: TRBD2 (5 bases). The CDR3 has 13 amino acids. V was trimmed by 9 bases and J by 1 base, leaving 13 bases between them. Germline V gene sequence: CDR1 MDHEN, CDR2 SYDVKM.

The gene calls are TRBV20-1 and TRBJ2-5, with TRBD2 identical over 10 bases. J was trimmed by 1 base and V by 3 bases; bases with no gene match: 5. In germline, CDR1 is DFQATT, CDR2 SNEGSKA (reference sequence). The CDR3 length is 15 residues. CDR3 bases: TGCAGTGCTAGTCAGCGGGAGGGATTCCAAGAGACCCAGTACTTC. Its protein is CSASQREGFQETQYF.

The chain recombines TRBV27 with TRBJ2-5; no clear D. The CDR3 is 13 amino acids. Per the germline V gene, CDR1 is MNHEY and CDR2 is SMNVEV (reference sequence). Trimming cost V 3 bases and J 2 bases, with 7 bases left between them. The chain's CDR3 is CASSFQQQETQYF. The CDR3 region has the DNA TGTGCCAGCAGTTTTCAGCAACAAGAGACCCAGTACTTC.

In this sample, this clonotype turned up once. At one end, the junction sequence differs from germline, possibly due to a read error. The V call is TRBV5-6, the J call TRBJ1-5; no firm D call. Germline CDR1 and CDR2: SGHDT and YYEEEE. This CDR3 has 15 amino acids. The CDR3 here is CASSLGYSGNQPQHF. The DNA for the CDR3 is TGTGCCAGCAGTTTGGGGTATTCTGGCAATCAGCCCCAGCATTTT.

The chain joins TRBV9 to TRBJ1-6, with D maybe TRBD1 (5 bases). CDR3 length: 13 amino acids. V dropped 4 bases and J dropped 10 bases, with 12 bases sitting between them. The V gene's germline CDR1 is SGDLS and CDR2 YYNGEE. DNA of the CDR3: TGTGCCAGCAGCCCGATGACAGACTCACCCCTCCACTTT. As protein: CASSPMTDSPLHF.

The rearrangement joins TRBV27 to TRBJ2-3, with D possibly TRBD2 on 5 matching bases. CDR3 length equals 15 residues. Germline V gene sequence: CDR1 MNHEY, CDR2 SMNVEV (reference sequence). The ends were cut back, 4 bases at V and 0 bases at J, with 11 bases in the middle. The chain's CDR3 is CASSSSGDSTDTQYF. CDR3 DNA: TGTGCCAGCAGTTCGAGCGGAGATAGCACAGATACGCAGTATTTT.

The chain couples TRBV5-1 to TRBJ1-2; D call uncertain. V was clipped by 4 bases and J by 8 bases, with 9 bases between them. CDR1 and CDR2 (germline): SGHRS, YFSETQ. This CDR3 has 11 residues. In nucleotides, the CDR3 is TGCGCCAGCAGCCCGCTCCGGGGCTACACCTTC. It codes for CASSPLRGYTF.

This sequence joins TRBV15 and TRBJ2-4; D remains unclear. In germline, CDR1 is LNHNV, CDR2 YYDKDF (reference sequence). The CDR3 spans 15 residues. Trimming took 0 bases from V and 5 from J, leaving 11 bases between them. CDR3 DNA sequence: TGTGCCACCAGCAGAGAGAGGCATCGGGAAAACATTCAGTACTTC. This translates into CATSRERHRENIQYF.